The entry that follows covers one TCR beta chain sequence. The antigen remains unidentified. The CDR3 contains 14 residues. V lost 6 bases and J 0 bases, leaving 9 bases between the germline ends. Per germline, CDR1 SEHNR and CDR2 FQNEAQ (reference sequence). The data originate from a study of Ad26.COV2.S vaccination and SARS-CoV-2 variants. Overall study: Ad26.COV2.S given intramuscularly, once or twice 56 days apart. Study observations and caveats: Total responses of T cells may have been underestimated by the analyses of TCR breadth and depth.

Treatment defined: roughly 18 received Ad26.COV2.S at low or high dose, single or two shots; five or six received placebo; per-sample allocation not given. Following the first vaccine or placebo injection, samples were taken on day 63. The data were produced by immunoSEQ multiplex PCR, yet TCRdb's version contains in-frame clones alone and is incomplete. The sample has over 450,000 clones, 80% to 90% seen once; the top ten hold about 1.5%. This specimen consisted of peripheral blood, obtained in a trial of Ad26.COV2.S vaccine versus placebo. The chain has TRBV7-9 and TRBJ1-5; possibly TRBD1 for D (6 bases). The receptor was isolated from a person between 18 and 59 years old who received the Ad26.COV2.S COVID-19 vaccine or a placebo. The CDR3 DNA sequence: TGTGCCAGCAGTAACAGGGATAGCAATCAGCCCCAGCATTTT. Amino acid sequence: CASSNRDSNQPQHF.